The rows below give T cell receptor beta chains drawn from one sample of a study of blood T cell repertoires in COVID-19. Profiling relied on immunoSEQ multiplex PCR, and the TCRdb table lists in-frame clones only, not all of them. This sample has roughly 150,000 clones, with around 81% found just once. Sequencing was performed on peripheral blood. The receptor source for this set is a man in his 70s with active or convalescent COVID-19. The CDR3 runs from the conserved cysteine through the conserved F or W. A D gene is named only where the DNA matches it firmly.

V: TRBV29-1; D: TRBD1; length: 13; CDR3: CSVADRGRNTIYF
V: TRBV27; D: -; length: 13; CDR3: CASRLASSYEQYF
V: TRBV27; D: TRBD1; length: 17; CDR3: CASSLTGTGVPFYGYTF
V: TRBV19; D: -; length: 13; CDR3: CASSTGVNTEAFF
V: TRBV11-2; D: -; length: 15; CDR3: CASSLAGIRTYEQYF
V: TRBV28; D: -; length: 12; CDR3: CASRRAAGELFF
V: TRBV18; D: -; length: 13; CDR3: CASSPRTPHPQFF
V: TRBV15; D: -; length: 14; CDR3: CATSRDGWAAEAFF
V: TRBV24-1; D: -; length: 14; CDR3: CATSQSGSTGELFF
V: TRBV18; D: TRBD1; length: 15; CDR3: CASSRRQGVNEKLFF
V: TRBV11-2; D: TRBD1; length: 15; CDR3: CASSSQQGLVNTIYF
V: TRBV6-5; D: TRBD1; length: 15; CDR3: CASSWGTGGNQPQHF
V: TRBV2; D: -; length: 14; CDR3: CASSEGRGRAGYTF
V: TRBV19; D: TRBD2; length: 15; CDR3: CASSTGLGGTDEQYF
V: TRBV15; D: TRBD1; length: 16; CDR3: CATSRGSPGQYYGYTF
V: TRBV7-9; D: -; length: 14; CDR3: CASTRSGTSYEQYF
V: TRBV5-1; D: -; length: 15; CDR3: CASSSGTPKHYGYTF
V: TRBV7-2; D: -; length: 17; CDR3: CASSLVQAGAVGNTIYF
V: TRBV14; D: -; length: 16; CDR3: CASSQYRAIKNTEAFF
V: TRBV27; D: TRBD2; length: 18; CDR3: CASTVPFSTSGLTDTQYF
V: TRBV15; D: -; length: 13; CDR3: CATSRGAFTEAFF
V: TRBV6-5; D: -; length: 15; CDR3: CASRNLAVRNNEQFF
V: TRBV19; D: TRBD2; length: 16; CDR3: CASSIGGTRAGETQYF
V: TRBV10-2; D: -; length: 14; CDR3: CASSLGARGETQYF
V: TRBV7-6; D: -; length: 16; CDR3: CASSSQGRGWQETQYF
V: TRBV5-1; D: TRBD1; length: 14; CDR3: CASSGGTGGLAQYF
V: TRBV15; D: -; length: 13; CDR3: CATSTLGGYEQYF
V: TRBV11-2; D: -; length: 15; CDR3: CASSLDRRQSYEQYF
V: TRBV27; D: -; length: 13; CDR3: CASSLGRGWEAFF
V: TRBV7-2; D: -; length: 13; CDR3: CASSLGLRETQYF
V: TRBV7-2; D: TRBD1; length: 14; CDR3: CASSLGQGGEKLFF
V: TRBV3-1/TRBV3-2; D: TRBD2; length: 17; CDR3: CASSQEAGHKRTDTQYF
V: TRBV4-3; D: -; length: 15; CDR3: CASSQDPSPSYEQYF
V: TRBV7-2; D: TRBD2; length: 16; CDR3: CASSLFLASGYNEQFF
V: TRBV27; D: -; length: 15; CDR3: CASSLSWTTNTEAFF
V: TRBV3-1/TRBV3-2; D: -; length: 13; CDR3: CASSQPGSNIQYF
V: TRBV11-2; D: -; length: 14; CDR3: CASSSLRGNTEAFF
V: TRBV6-2/TRBV6-3; D: TRBD2; length: 15; CDR3: CASSSSGSITGELFF
V: TRBV14; D: -; length: 14; CDR3: CASSQDIGRAGAFF
V: TRBV30; D: TRBD1; length: 13; CDR3: CAWNQGVVQPQHF
V: TRBV10-3; D: -; length: 16; CDR3: CAISESGGNSYNEQFF
V: TRBV28; D: TRBD1; length: 14; CDR3: CASSPQGIREKLFF
V: TRBV5-5; D: TRBD1; length: 15; CDR3: CASSLRDRGNSPLHF
V: TRBV9; D: -; length: 14; CDR3: CASSRDTEQETQYF
V: TRBV5-6; D: -; length: 15; CDR3: CASSDSSGTRETQYF
V: TRBV9; D: -; length: 16; CDR3: CASSPRIRDSNYEQYF
V: TRBV5-6; D: TRBD1; length: 14; CDR3: CASSWGQGHQPQHF
V: TRBV9; D: -; length: 15; CDR3: CASSPHPRGGQPQHF
V: TRBV18; D: -; length: 12; CDR3: CAGGTYNSPLHF
V: TRBV9; D: TRBD2; length: 17; CDR3: CASSVGVRAGDTGELFF
V: TRBV5-4; D: -; length: 13; CDR3: CASLAEPADTQYF
V: TRBV19; D: -; length: 15; CDR3: CASTPGFVMNTEAFF
V: TRBV6-2/TRBV6-3; D: -; length: 15; CDR3: CASSTGVDGANVLTF